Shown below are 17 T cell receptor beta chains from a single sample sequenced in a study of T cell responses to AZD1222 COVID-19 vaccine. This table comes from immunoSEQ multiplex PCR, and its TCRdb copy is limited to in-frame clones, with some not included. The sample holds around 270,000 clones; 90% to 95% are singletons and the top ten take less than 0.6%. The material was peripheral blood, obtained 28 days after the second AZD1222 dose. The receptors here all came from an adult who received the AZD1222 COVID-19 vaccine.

Written as DNA, the CDR3 is TGTGCCAGCCCCACTCCCGGACTCGGTGGTCAGCCCCAGCATTTT. Amino acids: CASPTPGLGGQPQHF. V and J are TRBV6-5 and TRBJ1-5, with no clear D. CDR1 and CDR2 (germline): MNHEY, SVGAGI. Trimming pared 8 bases from V and 6 bases from J, leaving 20 bases between. The CDR3 has 15 amino acids.

The CDR3 DNA sequence: TGTGCCAGCAGCTTAGACTCGACCGTCTACGAGCAGTACTTC. Protein sequence: CASSLDSTVYEQYF. This chain links TRBV7-9 with TRBJ2-7, with D uncertain. Germline V lookup: CDR1 SEHNR, CDR2 FQNEAQ (reference sequence). CDR3 length: 14 amino acids. V was trimmed by 1 base and J by 3 bases, leaving 10 bases between them.

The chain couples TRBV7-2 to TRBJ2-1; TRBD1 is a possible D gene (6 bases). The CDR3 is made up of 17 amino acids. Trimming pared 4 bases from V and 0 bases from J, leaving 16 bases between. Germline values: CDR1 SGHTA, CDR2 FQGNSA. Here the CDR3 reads CASSSRSTGSSYNEQFF. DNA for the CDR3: TGTGCCAGCAGCTCCCGGAGTACAGGGAGCTCCTACAATGAGCAGTTCTTC.

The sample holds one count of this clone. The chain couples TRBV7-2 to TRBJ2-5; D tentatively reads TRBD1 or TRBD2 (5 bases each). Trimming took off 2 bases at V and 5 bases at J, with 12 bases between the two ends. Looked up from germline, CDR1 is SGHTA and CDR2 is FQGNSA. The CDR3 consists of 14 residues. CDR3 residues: CASSLFGDAETQYF. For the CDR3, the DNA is TGTGCCAGCAGCTTATTCGGGGACGCGGAGACCCAGTACTTC.

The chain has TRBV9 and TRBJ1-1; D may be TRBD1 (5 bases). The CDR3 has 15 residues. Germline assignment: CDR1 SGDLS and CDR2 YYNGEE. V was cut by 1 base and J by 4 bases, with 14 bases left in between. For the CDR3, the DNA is TGTGCCAGCAGCGTACATCAGGGCGGTTCCACTGAAGCTTTCTTT. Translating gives CASSVHQGGSTEAFF.

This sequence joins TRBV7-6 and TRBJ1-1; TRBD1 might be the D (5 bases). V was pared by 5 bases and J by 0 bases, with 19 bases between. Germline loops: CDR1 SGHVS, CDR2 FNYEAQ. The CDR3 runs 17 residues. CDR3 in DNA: TGTGCCAGCAGCCTGGGGCATCTCCTTTCAGTGAACACTGAAGCTTTCTTT. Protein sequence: CASSLGHLLSVNTEAFF.

This CDR3 reads CASSPGLTYEQYF. CDR3 coding DNA: TGTGCCAGCAGCCCCGGACTAACCTACGAGCAGTACTTC. The rearrangement links TRBV28 to TRBJ2-7; TRBD2 is a possible D gene (6 bases). Germline V CDR1 and CDR2: MDHEN, SYDVKM. V lost 6 bases and J 2 bases, leaving 11 bases between the germline ends. The CDR3 is 13 amino acids.

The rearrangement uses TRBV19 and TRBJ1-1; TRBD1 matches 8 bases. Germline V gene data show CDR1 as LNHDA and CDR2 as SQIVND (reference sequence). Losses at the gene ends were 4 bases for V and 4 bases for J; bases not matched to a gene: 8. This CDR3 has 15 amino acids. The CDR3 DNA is TGTGCCAGTAGTAAACACAGGGGGACAGTCACTGAAGCTTTCTTT. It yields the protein CASSKHRGTVTEAFF.

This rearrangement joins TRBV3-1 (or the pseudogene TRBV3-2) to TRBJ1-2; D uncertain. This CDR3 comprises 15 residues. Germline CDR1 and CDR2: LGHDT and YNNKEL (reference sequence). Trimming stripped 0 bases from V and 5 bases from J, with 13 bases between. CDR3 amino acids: CASSQDWAGMYGYTF. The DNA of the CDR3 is TGTGCCAGCAGCCAAGATTGGGCGGGGATGTATGGCTACACCTTC.

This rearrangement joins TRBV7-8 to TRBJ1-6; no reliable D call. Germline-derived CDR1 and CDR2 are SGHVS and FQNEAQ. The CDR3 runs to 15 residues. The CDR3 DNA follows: TGTGCAGTTCCGGAATCCAGCTCCTATAATTCACCCCTCCACTTT. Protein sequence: CAVPESSSYNSPLHF. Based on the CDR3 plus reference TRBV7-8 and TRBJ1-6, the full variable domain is GAGVSQSPRYKVAKRGQDVALRCDPISGHVSLFWYQQALGQGPEFLTYFQNEAQLDKSGLPSDRFFAERPEGSVSTLKIQRTQQEDSAVYLCAVPESSSYNSPLHFGNGTRLTVT.

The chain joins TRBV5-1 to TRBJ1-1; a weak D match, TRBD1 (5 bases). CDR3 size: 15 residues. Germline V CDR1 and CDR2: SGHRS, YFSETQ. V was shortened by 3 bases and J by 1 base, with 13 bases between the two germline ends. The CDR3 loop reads CASSSLGGENTEAFF. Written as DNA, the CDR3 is TGCGCCAGCAGCTCCCTGGGGGGGGAGAACACTGAAGCTTTCTTT.

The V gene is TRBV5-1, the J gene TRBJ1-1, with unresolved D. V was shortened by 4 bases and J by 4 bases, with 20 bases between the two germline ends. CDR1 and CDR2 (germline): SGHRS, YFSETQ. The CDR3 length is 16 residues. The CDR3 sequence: CASSPRLPREGTEAFF. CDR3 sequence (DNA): TGCGCCAGCAGCCCAAGATTGCCGAGGGAGGGCACTGAAGCTTTCTTT.

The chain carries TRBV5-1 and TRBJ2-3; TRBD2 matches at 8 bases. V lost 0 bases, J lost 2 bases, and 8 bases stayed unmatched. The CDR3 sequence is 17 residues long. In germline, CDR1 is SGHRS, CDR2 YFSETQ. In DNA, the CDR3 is TGCGCCAGCAGCTTGGGGTCCACTAGCGGTATCACAGATACGCAGTATTTT. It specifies CASSLGSTSGITDTQYF.

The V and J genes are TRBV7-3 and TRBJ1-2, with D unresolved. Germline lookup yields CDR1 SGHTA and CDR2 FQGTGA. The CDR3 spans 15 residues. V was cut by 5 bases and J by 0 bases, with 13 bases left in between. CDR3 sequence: CASSLNTETNYGYTF. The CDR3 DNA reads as TGTGCCAGCAGCCTAAACACCGAAACTAACTATGGCTACACCTTC.

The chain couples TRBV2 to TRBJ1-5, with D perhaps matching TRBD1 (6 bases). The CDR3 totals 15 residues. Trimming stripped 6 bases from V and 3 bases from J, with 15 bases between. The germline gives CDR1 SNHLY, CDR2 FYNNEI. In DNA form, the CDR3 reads TGTGCCAGCAGGGATACAGGGTGGTCCAATCAGCCCCAGCATTTT. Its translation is CASRDTGWSNQPQHF.

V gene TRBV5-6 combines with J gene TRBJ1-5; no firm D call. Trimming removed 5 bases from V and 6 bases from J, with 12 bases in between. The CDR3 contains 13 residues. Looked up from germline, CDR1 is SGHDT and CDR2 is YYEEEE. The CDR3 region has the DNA TGTGCCAGCAGTACGGGGTTGGGTCAGCCCCAGCATTTT. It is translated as CASSTGLGQPQHF.

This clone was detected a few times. CDR3 sequence reads: CASSDNAGVYGQPQHF. CDR3 DNA sequence: TGTGCCAGCAGTGATAACGCAGGGGTGTATGGCCAGCCCCAGCATTTT. The chain is built from TRBV2 and TRBJ1-5; D is possibly TRBD1 (6 bases). V was clipped by 3 bases and J by 7 bases, with 19 bases between them. CDR1 and CDR2 (germline): SNHLY, FYNNEI. CDR3 size: 16 residues.